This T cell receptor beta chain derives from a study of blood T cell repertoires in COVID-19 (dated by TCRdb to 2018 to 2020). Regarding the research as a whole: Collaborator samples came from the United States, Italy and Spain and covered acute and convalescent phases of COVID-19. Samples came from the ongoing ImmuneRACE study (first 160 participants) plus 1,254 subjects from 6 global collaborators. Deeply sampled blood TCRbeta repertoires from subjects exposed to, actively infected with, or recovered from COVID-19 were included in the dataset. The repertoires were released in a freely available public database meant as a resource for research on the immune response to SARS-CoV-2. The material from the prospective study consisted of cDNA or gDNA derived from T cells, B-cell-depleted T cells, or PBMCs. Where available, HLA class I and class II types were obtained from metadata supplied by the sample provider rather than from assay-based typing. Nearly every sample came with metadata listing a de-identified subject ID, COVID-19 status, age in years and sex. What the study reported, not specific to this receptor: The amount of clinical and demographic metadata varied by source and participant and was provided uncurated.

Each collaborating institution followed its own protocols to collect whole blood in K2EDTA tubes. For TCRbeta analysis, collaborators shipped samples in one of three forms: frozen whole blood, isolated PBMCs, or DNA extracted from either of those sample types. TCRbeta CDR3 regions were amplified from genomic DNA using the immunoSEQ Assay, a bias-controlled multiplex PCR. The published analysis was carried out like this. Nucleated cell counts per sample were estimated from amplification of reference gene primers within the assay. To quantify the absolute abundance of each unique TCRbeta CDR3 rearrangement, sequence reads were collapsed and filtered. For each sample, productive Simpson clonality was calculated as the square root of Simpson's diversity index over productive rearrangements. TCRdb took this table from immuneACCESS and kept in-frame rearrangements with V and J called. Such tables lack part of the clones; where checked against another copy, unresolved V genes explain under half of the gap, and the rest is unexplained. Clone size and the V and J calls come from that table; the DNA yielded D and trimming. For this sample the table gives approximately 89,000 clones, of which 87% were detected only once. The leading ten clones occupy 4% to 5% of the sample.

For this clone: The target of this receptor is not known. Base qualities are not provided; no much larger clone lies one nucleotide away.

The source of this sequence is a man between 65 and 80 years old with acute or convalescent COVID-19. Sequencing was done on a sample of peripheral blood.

The CDR3 region: CASSLWGEGSPLHF. The nucleotide sequence is TGTGCCAGCAGCTTATGGGGGGAAGGGTCACCCCTCCACTTT. The receptor chain draws on TRBV7-8 and TRBJ1-6, with TRBD1 as a weak D call on 5 bases. For CDR1 and CDR2, the germline V gene lists SGHVS and FQNEAQ. V is shortened by 2 bases, J by 10 bases, and the region joining them spans 12 bases. Taken from cysteine to phenylalanine, the CDR3 has 14 residues. Only CDR3 DNA is held: 42 bases, read in frame from base 1. The variable domain in full, with residues beyond the CDR3 obtained from the reference TRBV7-8 and TRBJ1-6 genes, is GAGVSQSPRYKVAKRGQDVALRCDPISGHVSLFWYQQALGQGPEFLTYFQNEAQLDKSGLPSDRFFAERPEGSVSTLKIQRTQQEDSAVYLCASSLWGEGSPLHFGNGTRLTVT.